The 27 T cell receptor beta chains presented below share a single source sample, sequenced in a study of blood T cell repertoires in COVID-19. Sequencing was performed with immunoSEQ multiplex PCR; in TCRdb, only in-frame clones are kept and a portion is missing. The repertoire holds under 250,000 clones, about 86% seen once, with 4% to 5.5% in the top ten. Sequenced sample: peripheral blood. The receptors derive from a man between 45 and 60 years old with active or convalescent COVID-19.

The gene calls are TRBV5-4 and TRBJ2-6; TRBD2 is a possible D gene (6 bases). In germline, CDR1 is SGHNT, CDR2 YYREEE (reference sequence). The CDR3 covers 18 residues. V was shortened by 2 bases and J by 0 bases, with 15 bases between the two germline ends. The DNA of the CDR3 is TGTGCCAGCAGCTTCTCCCGCCGGGGGATCTCTGGGGCCAACGTCCTGACTTTC. This codes for CASSFSRRGISGANVLTF.

The CDR3 sequence: CASSSLRDTGRNYGYTF. The CDR3 DNA reads TGTGCCAGCAGCTCCCTCCGGGACACAGGGCGAAACTATGGCTACACCTTC. The chain recombines TRBV11-2 with TRBJ1-2, with D perhaps TRBD1 (6 bases). The CDR3 has 17 residues. The V end lost 4 bases, the J end lost 2 bases, and 20 bases lay between the germline ends. CDR1 and CDR2 from the germline V gene are SGHAT and FQNNGV.

This clone was seen a handful of times. The genes are TRBV6-5 and TRBJ1-1; D ambiguous. Germline CDR1 MNHEY, CDR2 SVGAGI. V dropped 7 bases and J dropped 1 base, with 7 bases sitting between them. The CDR3 contains 12 residues. The CDR3 reads CASILQNTEAFF. CDR3 sequence (DNA): TGTGCCAGCATTTTACAGAACACTGAAGCTTTCTTT.

The chain employs TRBV5-4 and TRBJ2-5; 8 bases map to TRBD1. With V trimmed by 4 bases and J by 4 bases, 9 bases remained unmatched. The CDR3 is 15 amino acids. Per the germline V gene, CDR1 is SGHNT and CDR2 is YYREEE (reference sequence). The CDR3 reads CASSPVGTGGETQYF. CDR3 sequence (DNA): TGTGCCAGCAGCCCGGTCGGGACAGGCGGAGAGACCCAGTACTTC.

The CDR3 spells CASSPRDRAGVGKNEQFF. CDR3 sequence (DNA): TGTGCCAGCAGCCCTCGGGACAGGGCGGGTGTTGGGAAAAATGAGCAGTTCTTC. The chain recombines TRBV7-2 with TRBJ2-1, with TRBD1 matching over 9 bases. CDR1 and CDR2 (germline): SGHTA, FQGNSA. The CDR3 runs to 18 residues. The V gene end was trimmed by 5 bases and the J gene end by 7 bases; junction bases not matched to a gene: 18.

The chain carries TRBV29-1 and TRBJ2-7; 11 bases line up with TRBD2. Trimming removed 7 bases from V and 3 bases from J; junction bases left unmatched: 8. The CDR3 sequence is 14 residues long. Germline-derived CDR1 and CDR2 are SQVTM and ANQGSEA. CDR3 coding DNA: TGCAGCGCCATACCTCTAGCGGGGGGCTACGAGCAGTACTTC. Protein sequence: CSAIPLAGGYEQYF.

This clone was found once. This sequence joins TRBV3-1 (or the pseudogene TRBV3-2) and TRBJ2-5, with a tentative D call TRBD2 (6 bases). The V end was cut by 4 bases, the J end by 3 bases, with 9 bases between. The CDR3 totals 13 residues. Germline V lookup: CDR1 LGHDT, CDR2 YNNKEL (reference sequence). The CDR3: CASSPSVKETQYF. The CDR3 DNA sequence: TGTGCCAGCAGCCCTAGCGTCAAAGAGACCCAGTACTTC.

The DNA of the CDR3 is TGTGCCAGCAGCTCCGTGGGGCTAGCGGGTCGTAGCACAGATACGCAGTATTTT. Its protein product is CASSSVGLAGRSTDTQYF. The V gene is TRBV11-2, the J gene TRBJ2-3; 8 nucleotides match TRBD2. V lost 4 bases, J lost 0 bases, and 12 bases stayed unmatched. Germline CDR1 SGHAT, CDR2 FQNNGV. The CDR3 loop spans 18 amino acids.

The rearrangement uses TRBV18 and TRBJ2-1; 10 bases match TRBD2. V lost 1 base, J lost 7 bases, and 4 bases stayed unmatched. The CDR3 is made up of 15 amino acids. The germline V gene encodes CDR1 KGHSH and CDR2 LQKENI. CDR3 protein: CASSPRLAGANEQFF. CDR3 bases: TGTGCCAGCTCACCACGCCTAGCGGGGGCGAATGAGCAGTTCTTC.

V usage is TRBV29-1 and J usage is TRBJ2-7; D is unclear. Germline lookup yields CDR1 SQVTM and CDR2 ANQGSEA. The length of the CDR3 is 11 residues. V lost 4 bases and J lost 0, with 4 bases in between. The CDR3 DNA reads as TGCAGCGTTGTCGTCTCCTACGAGCAGTACTTC. It encodes CSVVVSYEQYF.

The V call is TRBV5-5, the J call TRBJ1-1; 7 bases are shared with TRBD1. From germline, CDR1 is SGHKS and CDR2 YYEKEE (reference sequence). J gave up 1 base and V 5 bases, and 2 bases lay outside the gene matches. The CDR3 runs to 13 residues. CDR3 loop: CASRTGRNTEAFF. CDR3 nucleotides: TGTGCCAGCAGGACAGGGCGGAACACTGAAGCTTTCTTT.

The DNA for the CDR3 is TGTGCCAGCAGTTACGGGGGGATCAATGAAAAACTGTTTTTT. The encoded protein is CASSYGGINEKLFF. The chain combines TRBV6-5 with TRBJ1-4, with D tentatively TRBD1 (5 bases). The germline V gene encodes CDR1 MNHEY and CDR2 SVGAGI. V was cut by 2 bases and J by 5 bases, with 9 bases left in between. The CDR3 is made up of 14 amino acids.

The chain joins TRBV25-1 to TRBJ1-2, with 7 bases lining up with TRBD1. The CDR3 loop spans 13 amino acids. V gave up 3 bases and J gave up 8 bases; unmatched junction bases: 6. Germline loops: CDR1 MGHDK, CDR2 SYGVNS. CDR3 coding DNA: TGTGCCAGCAGTGAGACAGGGTTCGGGGGCTACACCTTC. It is translated as CASSETGFGGYTF.

The V gene is TRBV28, the J gene TRBJ1-4; the match to TRBD1 covers 9 bases. The CDR3 is 15 residues long. Germline V CDR1 and CDR2: MDHEN, SYDVKM. The J segment lost 7 bases and the V segment lost 2 bases, leaving 5 bases of the junction unmatched. CDR3 region: CASSLDRGSGEKLFF. The CDR3 DNA follows: TGTGCCAGCAGTTTAGACAGGGGGTCAGGTGAAAAACTGTTTTTT.

J is TRBJ2-5 and V is TRBV5-4; D unclear. Looked up from germline, CDR1 is SGHNT and CDR2 is YYREEE (reference sequence). The CDR3 spans 12 residues. V was clipped by 5 bases and J by 0 bases, with 5 bases between them. The DNA of the CDR3 is TGTGCCAGCAGGCTAGACCAAGAGACCCAGTACTTC. Translation gives CASRLDQETQYF. Using reference TRBV5-4 and TRBJ2-5 for the parts outside the CDR3, the full variable domain is ETGVTQSPTHLIKTRGQQVTLRCSSQSGHNTVSWYQQALGQGPQFIFQYYREEENGRGNFPPRFSGLQFPNYSSELNVNALELDDSALYLCASRLDQETQYFGPGTRLLVL.

This chain uses TRBV10-3 with TRBJ2-3, with TRBD2 identical over 11 bases. Unmatched junction bases numbered 17, after V lost 10 bases and J lost 5 bases. This CDR3 is 17 amino acids long. Per germline, CDR1 ENHRY and CDR2 SYGVKD. CDR3 loop: CATHSGGAGSSQDTQYF. As DNA, the CDR3 is TGTGCCACCCATAGCGGGGGGGCCGGTTCGTCCCAAGATACGCAGTATTTT.

The J gene is TRBJ2-5, the V gene TRBV29-1, with TRBD1 matching over 9 bases. The J segment lost 5 bases and the V segment lost 4 bases, leaving 5 bases of the junction unmatched. Per the germline V gene, CDR1 is SQVTM and CDR2 is ANQGSEA. CDR3 length: 13 residues. In DNA, the CDR3 is TGCAGCGTTGGATCCGGACAGGGGGAGACCCAGTACTTC. This translates into CSVGSGQGETQYF. The full variable domain, with the rest looked up from reference TRBV29-1 and TRBJ2-5, is SAVISQKPSRDICQRGTSLTIQCQVDSQVTMMFWYRQQPGQSLTLIATANQGSEATYESGFVIDKFPISRPNLTFSTLTVSNMSPEDSSIYLCSVGSGQGETQYFGPGTRLLVL.

The chain couples TRBV19 to TRBJ1-5; D unresolved. Germline V gene data show CDR1 as LNHDA and CDR2 as SQIVND (reference sequence). The CDR3 totals 16 residues. The V gene lost 1 base and the J gene lost 0 bases, with 10 bases spanning the gap. The CDR3, as DNA: TGTGCCAGTAGTATAGCGGGAGTCGATAGCAATCAGCCCCAGCATTTT. Amino acid sequence: CASSIAGVDSNQPQHF.

The V and J genes are TRBV15 and TRBJ2-7; 7 bases are shared with TRBD1. CDR1 and CDR2 (germline): LNHNV, YYDKDF (reference sequence). V was pared by 1 base and J by 3 bases, with 3 bases of the junction left unmatched. The CDR3 length is 14 residues. The DNA for the CDR3 is TGTGCCACCAGCAGAGGAGGGACAGACTACGAGCAGTACTTC. It translates to CATSRGGTDYEQYF.

Concerning this clone: Other nucleotide sequences in the sample specify the same CDR3. In DNA, the CDR3 is TGTGCCAGCAGCAGCCCCGGGACAGGGTACAATGAGCAGTTCTTC. Protein: CASSSPGTGYNEQFF. The rearrangement joins TRBV7-9 to TRBJ2-1, with 9 bases fitting TRBD1. The CDR3 length is 15 residues. The junction had 6 bases not matched to a gene; V was cut back by 5 bases and J by 4 bases. CDR1 SEHNR and CDR2 FQNEAQ come from the germline V gene (reference sequence).

The V gene is TRBV6-2 or TRBV6-3, the J gene TRBJ1-6; no reliable D call. Trimming cost V 4 bases and J 0 bases, with 10 bases left between them. Looked up from germline, CDR1 is MNHEY and CDR2 is SVGEGT. CDR3 size: 16 residues. The DNA for the CDR3 is TGTGCCAGCAGTTCCATACAGAGCTCCTATAATTCACCCCTCCACTTT. This translates into CASSSIQSSYNSPLHF.

CDR3 loop: CASIPGRAGPRGETQYF. Here the CDR3 DNA reads TGTGCCAGCATCCCTGGACGGGCGGGGCCCCGGGGAGAGACCCAGTACTTC. The chain employs TRBV3-1 (or the pseudogene TRBV3-2) and TRBJ2-5, with D possibly being TRBD2 (6 bases). The CDR3 runs to 17 residues. V lost 7 bases and J lost 4, with 25 bases in between. The germline V gene encodes CDR1 LGHDT and CDR2 YNNKEL (reference sequence).

The V and J genes are TRBV30 and TRBJ1-2; D not resolved. Per the germline V gene, CDR1 is GTSNPN and CDR2 is SVGIG (reference sequence). This CDR3 has 15 residues. V lost 2 bases and J lost 5, with 18 bases in between. CDR3 sequence (DNA): TGTGCCTGGAGTTTCCCACTCCCTCGGTTGTATGGCTACACCTTC. It translates to CAWSFPLPRLYGYTF.

This sequence joins TRBV5-4 and TRBJ2-3; maybe TRBD2 (6 bases). The CDR3 consists of 13 residues. CDR1 SGHNT and CDR2 YYREEE come from the germline V gene (reference sequence). The ends were cut back, 2 bases at V and 10 bases at J, with 14 bases in the middle. The CDR3 DNA sequence: TGTGCCAGCAGCTTTGATGAGGCGGGACCGCAGTATTTT. This encodes CASSFDEAGPQYF.

The V call is TRBV7-9, the J call TRBJ2-6, with D possibly TRBD2 on 6 matching bases. This CDR3 has 18 amino acids. In germline, CDR1 is SEHNR, CDR2 FQNEAQ (reference sequence). Trimming removed 5 bases at V and 2 bases at J, with 19 bases between. The CDR3 DNA reads as TGTGCCAGCAGCACCTTGGGGGGAGTAGCTACTGGGGCCAACGTCCTGACTTTC. Protein product: CASSTLGGVATGANVLTF.

This clone was seen a single time. This chain joins TRBV30 and TRBJ2-5; TRBD2 aligns across 9 bases. Germline CDR1 reads GTSNPN; CDR2 reads SVGIG (reference sequence). CDR3 length equals 14 residues. The V segment lost 3 bases and the J segment 5 bases; nucleotides outside the gene matches: 7. CDR3 protein: CAWRGSGGWETQYF. CDR3 in DNA: TGTGCCTGGAGAGGTAGCGGGGGATGGGAGACCCAGTACTTC.

The genes are TRBV6-5 and TRBJ1-1; TRBD1 matches 8 bases. Germline V gene data show CDR1 as MNHEY and CDR2 as SVGAGI. This CDR3 has 14 residues. With 5 bases clipped from V and 3 bases from J, the junction kept 5 bases outside the gene matches. Written as DNA, the CDR3 is TGTGCCAGCAGTCCTTCAGGGGGCCACACTGAAGCTTTCTTT. This codes for CASSPSGGHTEAFF.